These 29 T cell receptor beta chains originate from one sample sequenced in a study of patients and donors after allogeneic stem cell transplantation. MiXCR was run by TCRdb on the RT-PCR reads, yielding one entry per CDR3 protein. The sample contains roughly 880,000 distinct CDR3 sequences, roughly 18% of which appear only once. Sequenced input: blood, either unsorted or a sorted T cell fraction (not recorded which). Source of these receptors: a human donor who was either an allogeneic HSCT recipient or a stem cell or donor lymphocyte infusion donor (not recorded which). It is not recorded whose cells these are; they may come from a transplant donor.

This clonotype was seen a few times. V gene TRBV5-1 combines with J gene TRBJ2-2; D may be TRBD2 (5 bases). This CDR3 spans 16 amino acids. Germline V lookup: CDR1 SGHRS, CDR2 YFSETQ. Trimming pared 4 bases from V and 0 bases from J, leaving 13 bases between. The CDR3 region is CASSRLSGTNTGELFF. The DNA of the CDR3 is TGCGCCAGCAGCCGCTTATCCGGGACGAACACCGGGGAGCTGTTTTTT.

V and J are TRBV20-1 and TRBJ2-3, with 7 bases that match TRBD1. This CDR3 has 13 amino acids. V trimming: 4 bases; J trimming: 2 bases; junction bases outside the gene matches: 3. Germline CDR1 and CDR2: DFQATT and SNEGSKA (reference sequence). The CDR3 DNA reads TGCAGTGCTACCGACAGGGACACAGATACGCAGTATTTT. Translated: CSATDRDTDTQYF.

V and J are TRBV5-8 and TRBJ1-4, with TRBD1 matching over 9 bases. The J segment lost 8 bases and the V segment lost 4 bases, leaving 12 bases of the junction unmatched. The CDR3 is 16 amino acids. Germline V gene sequence: CDR1 SGHTS, CDR2 YDEGEE. The CDR3 DNA is TGTGCCAGCAGCAACGGACAGGGGATCGGTGGGGAAAAACTGTTTTTT. The encoded protein is CASSNGQGIGGEKLFF.

The rearrangement links TRBV27 to TRBJ2-5, with unresolved D. Germline-derived CDR1 and CDR2 are MNHEY and SMNVEV (reference sequence). Trimming cost V 7 bases and J 3 bases, with 12 bases left between them. The CDR3 extends over 13 amino acids. CDR3 bases: TGTGCCAGCATGGCAGGCGGAAAAGAGACCCAGTACTTC. The encoded protein is CASMAGGKETQYF.

The count of this clonotype is one. Its ends do not fully match the called genes, so a read error is possible. The CDR3 coding sequence is TGTGCCAGCAGCGTAGGAGGGGTATACTACAATAAGCAGTTCTTC. Encoded protein: CASSVGGVYYNKQFF. The J gene is TRBJ2-1, the V gene TRBV9, with D perhaps assigned TRBD1 or TRBD2 (5 bases each). Per germline, CDR1 SGDLS and CDR2 YYNGEE. The CDR3 spans 15 residues.

This clonotype has only a few counts. The gene calls are TRBV15 and TRBJ1-2; D ambiguous. The CDR3 covers 14 residues. CDR1 LNHNV and CDR2 YYDKDF come from the germline V gene (reference sequence). Trimming left V 0 bases short and J 5 bases short, with 10 bases between. In nucleotides, the CDR3 is TGTGCCACCAGCAGAGAAGGCATAGTGTATGGCTACACCTTC. The encoded protein is CATSREGIVYGYTF.

The chain is built from TRBV12-3 or TRBV12-4 and TRBJ2-7; 14 positions agree with TRBD2. This CDR3 is built from 15 residues. Losses at the gene ends were 5 bases for V and 6 bases for J; bases not matched to a gene: 6. CDR3: CASSRAGTSGSEQYF. For the CDR3, the DNA is TGTGCCAGCAGTCGGGCCGGGACTAGCGGGAGCGAGCAGTACTTC.

This chain joins TRBV7-8 and TRBJ2-3; TRBD2 matches at 10 bases. After removal of 1 base from V and 1 base from J, the junction contained 5 bases not matched to a gene. This CDR3 comprises 17 residues. Germline loops: CDR1 SGHVS, CDR2 FQNEAQ. The CDR3 here is CASSLVELAGGTDTQYF. Here the CDR3 DNA reads TGTGCCAGCAGCTTAGTCGAGCTAGCGGGAGGCACAGATACGCAGTATTTT.

This clonotype came up a few times. V is TRBV5-1 and J is TRBJ1-2; D not resolved. CDR3 size: 14 residues. V lost 4 bases and J lost 4, with 14 bases in between. Germline loops: CDR1 SGHRS, CDR2 YFSETQ. CDR3 protein: CASSNGRIRYGYTF. DNA of the CDR3: TGCGCCAGCAGCAATGGCCGGATCCGCTATGGCTACACCTTC.

This clonotype was picked up a small number of times. This chain uses TRBV4-2 with TRBJ2-1; TRBD2 might be the D (6 bases). V was pared by 0 bases and J by 9 bases, with 12 bases between. Germline-derived CDR1 and CDR2 are LGHNA and YNFKEQ. The CDR3 has 14 amino acids. The CDR3 is CASSQEYAGSEQFF. CDR3 DNA: TGTGCCAGCAGCCAAGAATACGCGGGAAGTGAGCAGTTCTTC.

The chain joins TRBV11-2 to TRBJ2-1, with no clear D. The CDR3 runs 15 residues. Trimming left V 1 base short and J 4 bases short, with 11 bases between. Germline V gene lookup returns CDR1 SGHAT and CDR2 FQNNGV. For the CDR3, the DNA is TGTGCCAGCAGCTTAGTGTCTCTTCCATACAATGAGCAGTTCTTC. It specifies CASSLVSLPYNEQFF.

V and J are TRBV9 and TRBJ2-1; TRBD2 agrees at 9 bases. There are 18 residues in the CDR3. Germline assignment: CDR1 SGDLS and CDR2 YYNGEE. Trimming cost V 0 bases and J 0 bases; bases outside gene matches: 7. The CDR3 sequence: CASSVGGSGGPSYNEQFF. The CDR3 DNA sequence: TGTGCCAGCAGCGTAGGCGGTAGCGGGGGCCCCTCCTACAATGAGCAGTTCTTC.

The chain couples TRBV7-9 to TRBJ2-4; 11 bases map to TRBD2. CDR3 length: 14 amino acids. V trimming: 3 bases; J trimming: 15 bases; junction bases outside the gene matches: 10. Germline values: CDR1 SEHNR, CDR2 FQNEAQ (reference sequence). CDR3 residues: CASSLTGTSGDRYF. CDR3 bases: TGTGCCAGCAGCTTGACCGGGACTAGCGGCGATCGGTACTTC. Combining the CDR3 with reference TRBV7-9 and TRBJ2-4 gives the whole variable domain DTGVSQNPRHKITKRGQNVTFRCDPISEHNRLYWYRQTLGQGPEFLTYFQNEAQLEKSRLLSDRFSAERPKGSFSTLEIQRTEQGDSAMYLCASSLTGTSGDRYFGAGTRLSVL.

The rearrangement links TRBV7-6 to TRBJ1-1, with D perhaps TRBD1 (5 bases). V was trimmed by 4 bases and J by 0 bases, leaving 12 bases between them. Germline V gene lookup returns CDR1 SGHVS and CDR2 FNYEAQ. CDR3 length: 15 residues. CDR3 coding DNA: TGTGCCAGCAGCTCCAGGGACCTTATGAACACTGAAGCTTTCTTT. Its protein product is CASSSRDLMNTEAFF.

This clonotype appeared a few times. The V gene is TRBV15, the J gene TRBJ1-2, with 8 nucleotides matching TRBD1. The junction had 8 bases not matched to a gene; V was cut back by 0 bases and J by 5 bases. The V gene's germline CDR1 is LNHNV and CDR2 YYDKDF (reference sequence). The CDR3 totals 16 residues. As DNA, the CDR3 is TGTGCCACCAGCAGAGATGCCCAGGGGGCAAAGTATGGCTACACCTTC. Amino acid sequence: CATSRDAQGAKYGYTF.

The chain combines TRBV5-5 with TRBJ1-5; TRBD1 is a possible D gene (6 bases). Germline-derived CDR1 and CDR2 are SGHKS and YYEKEE (reference sequence). The CDR3 runs to 15 residues. V shed 2 bases and J shed 1 base, with 10 bases lying between them. CDR3 nucleotides: TGTGCCAGCAGCTTCACAGGGATAAGCAATCAGCCCCAGCATTTT. Protein sequence: CASSFTGISNQPQHF.

The CDR3 sequence is CASSPRDINYGYTF. The CDR3 bases are TGTGCCAGCAGTCCCCGGGACATAAACTATGGCTACACCTTC. The rearrangement joins TRBV6-1 to TRBJ1-2, with a tentative D call TRBD1 (6 bases). CDR1 is MNHNS, CDR2 SASEGT, per germline. The length of the CDR3 is 14 residues. V was cut by 5 bases and J by 2 bases, with 12 bases left in between.

There are a few counts of this clonotype. This chain uses TRBV10-3 with TRBJ2-4; D may be TRBD1 (5 bases). CDR1 and CDR2 (germline): ENHRY, SYGVKD. The CDR3 sequence is 15 residues long. The ends were cut back, 5 bases at V and 0 bases at J, with 11 bases in the middle. CDR3 DNA sequence: TGTGCCATCAGTCGTGGACATTTAGCCAAAAACATTCAGTACTTC. Translating gives CAISRGHLAKNIQYF.

The chain links TRBV9 to TRBJ2-2; D unresolved. Per the germline V gene, CDR1 is SGDLS and CDR2 is YYNGEE. The CDR3 loop spans 14 amino acids. V was cut by 5 bases and J by 3 bases, with 11 bases left in between. CDR3: CASRRQGDTGELFF. CDR3 DNA: TGTGCCAGCAGGCGGCAAGGAGACACCGGGGAGCTGTTTTTT.

The chain employs TRBV12-3 or TRBV12-4 and TRBJ1-1; D possibly corresponds to TRBD1 (5 bases). V was cut by 7 bases and J by 2 bases, with 17 bases left in between. This CDR3 is 15 amino acids long. The CDR3 loop is CASTIRFGGNTEAFF. The CDR3 DNA sequence: TGTGCCAGCACCATCAGGTTCGGGGGTAACACTGAAGCTTTCTTT.

There are a few counts of this clonotype. The rearrangement joins TRBV18 to TRBJ1-1; possibly TRBD1 for D (5 bases). CDR1 and CDR2 from the germline V gene are KGHSH and LQKENI. V dropped 3 bases and J dropped 7 bases, with 15 bases sitting between them. This CDR3 is 14 amino acids long. The CDR3: CASSPRDGTLEAFF. In DNA form, the CDR3 reads TGTGCCAGCTCACCGAGGGACGGAACACTTGAAGCTTTCTTT.

V and J are TRBV30 and TRBJ2-6; D is undetermined. The CDR3 is 13 residues long. CDR1 is GTSNPN and CDR2 is SVGIG in the germline V gene (reference sequence). Trimming took 7 bases from V and 3 from J, leaving 10 bases between them. The CDR3, as DNA: TGTGCCTCTAGGGAAAATGGGGCCAACGTCCTGACTTTC. Its protein product is CASRENGANVLTF.

This clonotype turned up a few times. The rearrangement uses TRBV12-3 or TRBV12-4 and TRBJ2-1, with D perhaps TRBD1 (6 bases). The CDR3 runs to 13 residues. V lost 4 bases and J lost 11, with 15 bases in between. The CDR3 DNA reads as TGTGCCAGCAGTTCCTCGCAGAGGGGGAAGCAGTTCTTC. Translating it yields CASSSSQRGKQFF.

CDR3 amino acids: CASKFRDFGTEAFF. The DNA of the CDR3 is TGTGCCAGCAAATTTAGGGACTTTGGGACTGAAGCTTTCTTT. This chain uses TRBV2 with TRBJ1-1, with D maybe TRBD1 (5 bases). V lost 7 bases, J lost 5 bases, and 17 bases lay in between. The germline CDR1 and CDR2 sequences are SNHLY and FYNNEI. The CDR3 totals 14 residues.

This clonotype was seen a few times. The genes are TRBV5-1 and TRBJ1-2; D remains unclear. In germline, CDR1 is SGHRS, CDR2 YFSETQ. The CDR3 is 16 amino acids. Trimming took off 7 bases at V and 4 bases at J, with 23 bases between the two ends. As DNA, the CDR3 is TGCGCCAGCGGCAACAACAAAGCGACGGGCTTCTATGGCTACACCTTC. Translation: CASGNNKATGFYGYTF.

The chain has TRBV27 and TRBJ1-1; unclear D gene. From germline, CDR1 is MNHEY and CDR2 SMNVEV (reference sequence). The CDR3 has 12 residues. V was shortened by 5 bases and J by 7 bases, with 11 bases between the two germline ends. The CDR3 DNA reads as TGTGCCAGCAGTCCCAGGCCAGGTGAAGCTTTCTTT. This gives the protein CASSPRPGEAFF.

This clonotype turned up a few times. V and J are TRBV12-3 or TRBV12-4 and TRBJ2-5; 10 bases align to TRBD2. The CDR3 extends over 17 amino acids. V lost 2 bases to trimming and J lost 4 bases; unmatched junction nucleotides: 10. The CDR3 sequence: CASSLNSGRSGGETQYF. CDR3 DNA sequence: TGTGCCAGCAGTTTAAATAGCGGGAGGTCGGGTGGAGAGACCCAGTACTTC.

The chain uses TRBV11-2 and TRBJ2-3; D possibly corresponds to TRBD2 (7 bases). Trimming stripped 10 bases from V and 5 bases from J, with 22 bases between. Germline CDR1 SGHAT, CDR2 FQNNGV. The CDR3 sequence is 15 residues long. CDR3 loop: CATSSGTKGGDTQYF. The CDR3 DNA reads as TGTGCCACTTCGAGCGGGACCAAGGGGGGAGATACGCAGTATTTT.

This clonotype was observed many times. The chain has TRBV6-5 and TRBJ1-1, with D possibly being TRBD1 (6 bases). CDR3 length: 12 residues. Trimming removed 10 bases from V and 5 bases from J, with 14 bases in between. The germline V gene has CDR1 MNHEY and CDR2 SVGAGI. The CDR3 sequence: CATKQGWTEAFF. The CDR3 DNA reads TGTGCCACCAAACAGGGATGGACTGAAGCTTTCTTT.